This T cell receptor (beta chain) was identified in a study of blood T cell repertoires in COVID-19. Overall study context: The United States, Italy and Spain supplied acute and convalescent COVID-19 samples. Sources were T cells, B-cell-depleted T cells, or PBMCs; the material itself was cDNA or gDNA.

This clone was seen only once. Original handling: Amplifying reference gene primers gave estimates of nucleated cell counts. The assay was immunoSEQ multiplex PCR, and TCRdb's table has in-frame clones only and misses some. From that table come the V and J calls and clone size; the DNA was used to work out D and trimming. The repertoire consists of roughly 150,000 clones, with 85% to 90% occurring once and the leading ten covering approximately 2.1%. V was trimmed by 2 bases and J by 0 bases, leaving 9 bases between them. Germline V CDR1 and CDR2: SGDLS, YYNGEE. The length of the CDR3 is 14 residues. Material for sequencing was peripheral blood. This sequence was found in a man aged 50 or older who had recovered from COVID-19. V and J are TRBV9 and TRBJ2-7; D gene ambiguous. For the CDR3, the DNA is TGTGCCAGCAGCGTGGCCAGTACCTCCTACGAGCAGTACTTC. Encoded protein: CASSVASTSYEQYF. Full variable domain (outside the CDR3, taken from reference TRBV9 and TRBJ2-7): DSGVTQTPKHLITATGQRVTLRCSPRSGDLSVYWYQQSLDQGLQFLIQYYNGEERAKGNILERFSAQQFPDLHSELNLSSLELGDSALYFCASSVASTSYEQYFGPGTRLTVT.